The present T cell receptor (beta chain) was sequenced within a study of shared clonotypes between healthy human individuals. About the study: Participating donors consisted of a couple of women and a few men aged 18 to 49.

Overall study findings and caveats: Rarefaction curves obtained for sorted subsets showed sequencing incomplete despite large depth.

This clone was seen just once. The antigen is undetermined. The ends were cut back, 2 bases at V and 10 bases at J, with 12 bases in the middle. CDR1 and CDR2 (germline): SNHLY, FYNNEI. There are 13 residues in the CDR3. Sorted-subset replicate PCRs used 150 to 200 ng of genomic DNA. This amount corresponded to 33,000 or so T cell genomes. This table comes from immunoSEQ multiplex PCR, and its TCRdb copy is limited to in-frame clones, with some not included. The sample has 2 million to 2.5 million clones, approximately 96% seen once. The rearrangement joins TRBV2 to TRBJ2-4; D is unresolved. The specimen was naive CD4+ T cells sorted from blood. Documented subset: CD45RA+ positively selected. The TCR sequence derives from a young man in good health. The CDR3 nucleotides read TGTGCCAGCAGTGAATCGGCTGGTGGGATTCAGTACTTC. Encoded protein: CASSESAGGIQYF. Based on the CDR3 plus reference TRBV2 and TRBJ2-4, the full variable domain is EPEVTQTPSHQVTQMGQEVILRCVPISNHLYFYWYRQILGQKVEFLVSFYNNEISEKSEIFDDQFSVERPDGSNFTLKIRSTKLEDSAMYFCASSESAGGIQYFGAGTRLSVL.